Sequencing of this TCR beta chain was carried out in a study of T cells in women clearing cervical HPV infection. Study in general: Cases' blood sampling followed lesion detection by median roughly 160 days (90 to 200). Study-wide findings and caveats: Associations may precede or follow infection; HPV-specific or memory T cells were not isolated.

Germline CDR1 SGHAT, CDR2 FQNNGV. The length of the CDR3 is 15 residues. Of note for this clone: Its antigen is still unknown. The read ends 3 residues shy of where the CDR3 ends; the end is completed using the germline J gene.

Profiling relied on immunoSEQ multiplex PCR, and the TCRdb table lists in-frame clones only, not all of them. Recorded for this sample: roughly 30,000 clones. Material for sequencing was blood buffy coat. The receptor was isolated from a woman aged 18 to 75 with a cervical HPV16 infection that either progressed to CIN3+ or cleared (not recorded which). V usage is TRBV11-2 and J usage is TRBJ1-2; D possibly corresponds to TRBD1 (6 bases). CDR3 DNA (partial): TGTGCCAGCAGCTTAGACCCGGGACAAATCTACGAC. Translation gives CASSLDPGQIYD. The full CDR3 protein is CASSLDPGQIYDYTF.